Following are 15 T cell receptor beta chains from one sample sequenced in a study of blood T cells in healthy people across ages. A second roughly 7 to 12 cycle PCR used barcoded and J-beta primers. Each CDR3 protein gets one entry after TCRdb re-called the 5' RACE reads with MiXCR. The sample lists around 1,000,000 distinct CDR3 sequences, 35% to 40% seen once, with less than 15% in the top ten. Sequencing was done on a sample of blood. Receptors originate from a man aged 18 to 35 in good health.

J is TRBJ1-2 and V is TRBV5-1, with a possible D match to TRBD1 (5 bases). The germline CDR1 and CDR2 sequences are SGHRS and YFSETQ. The V and J ends lost 4 bases and 8 bases respectively, with 15 bases between them. The CDR3 is made up of 13 amino acids. The DNA for the CDR3 is TGCGCCAGCAGCCTAGGCACAAAGGGGGGCTACACCTTC. Its translation is CASSLGTKGGYTF. Full variable domain (rest looked up from reference TRBV5-1 and TRBJ1-2): KAGVTQTPRYLIKTRGQQVTLSCSPISGHRSVSWYQQTPGQGLQFLFEYFSETQRNKGNFPGRFSGRQFSNSRSEMNVSTLELGDSALYLCASSLGTKGGYTFGSGTRLTVV.

This clonotype has just a few counts. The CDR3 is CATSDRDVGYF. DNA of the CDR3: TGTGCCACCAGTGATCGGGACGTGGGGTACTTC. The V call is TRBV24-1, the J call TRBJ2-7, with D possibly called TRBD1 or TRBD2 (5 bases each). With 3 bases removed from V and 12 bases from J, the gap between germline ends came to 11 bases. Germline V gene data show CDR1 as KGHDR and CDR2 as SFDVKD. The CDR3 totals 11 residues.

This clonotype occurred a few times. The chain combines TRBV4-1 with TRBJ2-1; D not resolved. The CDR3 is 16 amino acids. The V and J ends lost 0 bases and 4 bases respectively, with 13 bases between them. CDR1 and CDR2 (germline): MGHRA, YSYEKL. The CDR3 loop is CASSQDPSVEYNEQFF. CDR3 sequence (DNA): TGCGCCAGCAGCCAAGATCCTTCGGTGGAGTACAATGAGCAGTTCTTC.

This clonotype was seen a handful of times. The CDR3 nucleotides read TGTGCCAGCAGTTACGAGGAGAACACTGAAGCTTTCTTT. It specifies CASSYEENTEAFF. The genes are TRBV6-2 or TRBV6-3 and TRBJ1-1; D not resolved. CDR3 size: 13 residues. V lost 2 bases and J lost 1, with 5 bases in between. CDR1 is MNHEY, CDR2 SVGEGT, per germline.

The gene calls are TRBV7-7 and TRBJ1-1; D not resolved. This CDR3 region has 14 residues. Germline CDR1 and CDR2: SSHAT and FNYEAQ (reference sequence). Trimming shortened V by 7 bases and J by 5 bases, and 17 bases separated the two germline ends. CDR3 region: CASILDAQKTEAFF. In DNA form, the CDR3 reads TGTGCCAGCATCCTAGACGCCCAAAAAACTGAAGCTTTCTTT.

The chain uses TRBV4-3 and TRBJ2-1, with 10 bases lining up with TRBD2. The ends lost 1 base at V and 6 bases at J; junction bases unmatched: 3. The CDR3 extends over 15 amino acids. Germline lookup yields CDR1 LGHNA and CDR2 YSLEER. Here the CDR3 reads CASSQVLAGANEQFF. The CDR3 DNA is TGCGCCAGCAGCCAAGTTCTAGCGGGGGCCAATGAGCAGTTCTTC.

This clonotype was observed a handful of times. This chain connects TRBV20-1 to TRBJ2-1, with D uncertain. This CDR3 is 12 amino acids long. V was pared by 4 bases and J by 8 bases, with 12 bases between. CDR1 DFQATT and CDR2 SNEGSKA come from the germline V gene (reference sequence). DNA for the CDR3: TGCAGTGCTAATGTCCAACCGTATGAGCAGTTCTTC. This sequence encodes CSANVQPYEQFF.

Regarding this clonotype: An end of the junction differs from the germline gene, which may be a read error. The chain joins TRBV4-3 to TRBJ2-4; 9 bases agree with TRBD2. CDR1 is LGHNA and CDR2 is YSLEER in the germline V gene. This CDR3 spans 19 amino acids. CDR3 protein: CASSQEAAGGSVAKSIQYF. CDR3 DNA sequence: TGCGCCAGCAGCCAAGAAGCAGCGGGGGGCTCCGTAGCCAAAAGCATTCAGTACTTC.

The chain recombines TRBV10-3 with TRBJ2-1; 7 bases match TRBD2. This CDR3 contains 14 residues. Per the germline V gene, CDR1 is ENHRY and CDR2 is SYGVKD. With 0 bases clipped from V and 10 bases from J, the junction kept 6 bases outside the gene matches. CDR3 bases: TGTGCCATCAGTGAGTCGGGGGGGGTATACGAGCAGTTCTTC. Amino acids: CAISESGGVYEQFF.

This clonotype has a handful of counts. The rearrangement uses TRBV29-1 and TRBJ2-2; TRBD1 is a possible D gene (7 bases). Germline V gene data show CDR1 as SQVTM and CDR2 as ANQGSEA. There are 14 residues in the CDR3. Trimming removed 4 bases at V and 3 bases at J, with 12 bases between. CDR3 nucleotides: TGCAGCGTTGGGCAGGGGGGATACACCGGGGAGCTGTTTTTT. This sequence encodes CSVGQGGYTGELFF.

The chain recombines TRBV4-1 with TRBJ2-1; TRBD2 matches at 9 bases. The J call is in doubt because the DNA end fits TRBJ2-7 better. CDR1 and CDR2 (germline): MGHRA, YSYEKL. CDR3 length equals 17 residues. The CDR3 protein is CASSLGLARPSYSEQYF. CDR3 bases: TGCGCCAGCAGCCTCGGACTAGCGCGCCCATCCTACAGTGAGCAGTACTTC.

Ten or more counts support this clonotype. V is TRBV11-2 and J is TRBJ2-1; D remains unclear. CDR1 and CDR2 from the germline V gene are SGHAT and FQNNGV. Deletions cut 1 base from V and 6 bases from J, with 10 bases between. This CDR3 has 14 residues. CDR3 region: CASSLGLLLNEQFF. The CDR3 DNA reads as TGTGCCAGCAGCTTAGGTTTATTACTCAATGAGCAGTTCTTC.

The rearrangement links TRBV12-3 or TRBV12-4 to TRBJ2-1, with 7 bases identical to TRBD1. The last part of the DNA fits TRBJ2-7 better; the J call may be wrong. CDR3 size: 13 residues. Written as DNA, the CDR3 is TGTGCCAGCAGTGGGGACAGCGACAATGAGCAGTACTTC. It specifies CASSGDSDNEQYF.

This clonotype was picked up a small number of times. This chain links TRBV4-3 with TRBJ1-5; TRBD1 is a possible D gene (6 bases). The CDR3 extends over 15 amino acids. Germline V gene lookup returns CDR1 LGHNA and CDR2 YSLEER. V was cut by 0 bases and J by 7 bases, with 13 bases left in between. In DNA form, the CDR3 reads TGCGCCAGCAGCCAAGACCGAGGGGGATTACAGCCCCAGCATTTT. Translation: CASSQDRGGLQPQHF.

V and J are TRBV5-1 and TRBJ2-7; the D gene could be TRBD1 or TRBD2 (5 bases each). The CDR3 sequence is 15 residues long. The germline gives CDR1 SGHRS, CDR2 YFSETQ. The germline V and J ends were trimmed by 1 base and 2 bases, with 13 bases remaining between them. CDR3 protein: CASSLLVGATYEQYF. The CDR3 nucleotides are TGCGCCAGCAGCTTGTTGGTCGGGGCCACCTACGAGCAGTACTTC.